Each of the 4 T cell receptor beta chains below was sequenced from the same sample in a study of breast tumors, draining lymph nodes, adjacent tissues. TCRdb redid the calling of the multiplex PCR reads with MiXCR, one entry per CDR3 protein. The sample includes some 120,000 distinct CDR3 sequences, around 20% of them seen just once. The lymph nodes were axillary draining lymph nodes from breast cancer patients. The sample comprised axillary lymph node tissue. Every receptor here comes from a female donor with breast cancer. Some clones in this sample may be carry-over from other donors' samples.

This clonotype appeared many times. CDR3 sequence: CASSFGTVFNTGELFF. The CDR3 coding sequence is TGCGCCAGCAGCTTCGGGACTGTTTTTAACACCGGGGAGCTGTTTTTT. The chain combines TRBV5-1 with TRBJ2-2; the D gene is possibly TRBD2 (6 bases). CDR1 is SGHRS and CDR2 is YFSETQ in the germline V gene. Trimming left V 2 bases short and J 2 bases short, with 13 bases between. This CDR3 spans 16 amino acids.

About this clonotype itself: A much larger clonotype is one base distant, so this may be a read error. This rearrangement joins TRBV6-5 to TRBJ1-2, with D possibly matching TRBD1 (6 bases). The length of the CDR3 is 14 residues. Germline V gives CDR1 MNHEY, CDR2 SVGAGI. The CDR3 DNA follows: TGTGCCAGCAGGAAGACAGGTGTTCCCTATAGCTACACCTTC. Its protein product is CASRKTGVPYSYTF.

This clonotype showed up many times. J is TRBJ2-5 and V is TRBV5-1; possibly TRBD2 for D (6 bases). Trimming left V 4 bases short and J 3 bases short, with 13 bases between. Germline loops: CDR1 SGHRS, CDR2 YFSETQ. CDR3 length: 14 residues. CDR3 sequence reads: CASSAGTFEETQYF. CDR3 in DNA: TGCGCCAGCAGCGCCGGGACTTTCGAAGAGACCCAGTACTTC.

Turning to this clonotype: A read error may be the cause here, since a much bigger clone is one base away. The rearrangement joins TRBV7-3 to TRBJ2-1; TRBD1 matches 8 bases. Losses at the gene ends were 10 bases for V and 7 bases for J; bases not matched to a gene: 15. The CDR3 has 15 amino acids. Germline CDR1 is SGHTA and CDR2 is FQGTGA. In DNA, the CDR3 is TGTGCCAACGCAAAAACAACCGGGACAGGAAATGAGCAGTTCTTC. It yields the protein CANAKTTGTGNEQFF.